The present T cell receptor beta chain was sequenced within a study of long-term antiretroviral therapy in people with HIV. The run of the v3.0 immunoSEQ assay was at survey level. Generated by immunoSEQ multiplex PCR, the TCRdb table keeps only in-frame clones and is missing some. The repertoire has tens of thousands of clones, roughly 92% of them found once; the top ten carry 4.2%. The study's findings and limits: HIV repertoires spanned narrower CDR3 length ranges than controls. Investigators report no available data on ART adherence, viral resistance or therapy changes.

A minimum of one pre-ART and two post-ART PBMC samples existed for each donor. Points on this clone: Its antigen remains unidentified.

This clonotype was sampled from a man aged 18 to 30 with HIV. The material sequenced was unsorted PBMCs, taken 3.1 years after starting antiretroviral therapy.

The CDR3 DNA reads as TGTGCCAGCAGCGTAGAGCCGGATCAAGGAGAGCAGTACTTC. Translated, it gives CASSVEPDQGEQYF. The chain combines TRBV9 with TRBJ2-7; D is uncertain. Germline CDR1 and CDR2: SGDLS and YYNGEE. V shed 0 bases and J shed 7 bases, with 14 bases lying between them. This CDR3 region has 14 residues.